One sample yielded the 29 T cell receptor beta chains listed below, sequenced in a study of response to subunit inactivated influenza vaccine (dated 2018 in TCRdb). The method was RT-PCR. The sample was run on an Illumina HiSeq 2500. TCRdb cleaned the public reads at Q25 with fastp, built clones with MiXCR and kept in-frame beta chains. Under each unique CDR3 protein, matching rows form one entry showing the most common genes and DNA. Recorded for this sample are around 570,000 distinct CDR3 sequences; around 8% of them occurred a single time. The top ten constitute 10% to 15% of the sample. The specimen was PBMCs from blood, collected 23 to 25 months after vaccination. These receptors all stem from a man between 45 and 75 years old who received an inactivated influenza vaccine. Donor details come from another sample of the same person, matched by shared clones.

This rearrangement joins TRBV6-6 to TRBJ2-5; no firm D call. Trimming removed 5 bases from V and 3 bases from J, with 19 bases in between. Germline assignment: CDR1 MNHNY and CDR2 SVGAGI (reference sequence). The CDR3 has 16 amino acids. DNA for the CDR3: TGTGCCAGCAGTCCGACTTTCGCCGTACATAAAGAGACCCAGTACTTC. Its protein is CASSPTFAVHKETQYF.

As regards this clonotype: With a much larger clone just one base away, this may be a read error. This chain links TRBV20-1 with TRBJ2-5, with TRBD2 matching over 10 bases. The CDR3 consists of 16 residues. Germline lookup yields CDR1 DFQATT and CDR2 SNEGSKA (reference sequence). The CDR3 loop is CCARDLLAGAGETQYF. CDR3 DNA: TGCTGTGCTAGAGATCTTCTAGCGGGAGCAGGGGAGACCCAGTACTTC.

About this clonotype: A much larger clone lies a single base off, so this may be a read error. The gene calls are TRBV5-6 and TRBJ2-3, with no clear D. The CDR3 spans 14 residues. Germline V CDR1 and CDR2: SGHDT, YYEEEE. The CDR3 bases are TGTGCCAGCAGCTTAGCCAGAAACACAGATACGCGGTATTTT. This gives the protein CASSLARNTDTRYF.

The chain recombines TRBV7-2 with TRBJ1-6, with D perhaps matching TRBD1 (5 bases). The CDR3 length is 16 residues. Looked up from germline, CDR1 is SGHTA and CDR2 is FQGNSA. V lost 5 bases and J 8 bases, leaving 19 bases between the germline ends. This chain's CDR3 is CASSLNPWGRDSPLHF. The CDR3 nucleotides are TGTGCCAGCAGCCTTAACCCGTGGGGGAGGGATTCACCCCTCCACTTT.

This clonotype has a handful of counts. The chain recombines TRBV20-1 with TRBJ2-2; D gene ambiguous. The CDR3 loop spans 14 amino acids. V gave up 2 bases and J gave up 5 bases, with 12 bases separating them. Per the germline V gene, CDR1 is DFQATT and CDR2 is SNEGSKA (reference sequence). The CDR3 sequence is CSARTSTITGELFF. The CDR3 DNA follows: TGCAGTGCTAGAACCAGTACAATAACCGGGGAGCTGTTTTTT.

As to this clonotype: One end of the junction varies from germline; a read error may be responsible. This rearrangement joins TRBV28 to TRBJ2-1; 10 nucleotides match TRBD2. CDR3 length: 14 residues. Germline V gene sequence: CDR1 MDHEN, CDR2 SYDVKM. The CDR3 reads CARSLAGGYNEQFF. In DNA form, the CDR3 reads TGTGCCAGAAGTTTAGCGGGGGGATACAATGAGCAGTTCTTC.

Only a few counts were recorded for this clonotype. The chain uses TRBV30 and TRBJ2-2; D gene unclear. CDR3 length: 11 residues. Germline V gene data show CDR1 as GTSNPN and CDR2 as SVGIG (reference sequence). Trimming removed 4 bases at V and 6 bases at J, with 6 bases between. CDR3: CAWMESGELFF. CDR3 coding DNA: TGTGCCTGGATGGAATCCGGGGAGCTGTTTTTT.

The J gene is TRBJ2-1, the V gene TRBV6-2 or TRBV6-3; the match to TRBD1 covers 7 bases. Trimming took 0 bases from V and 4 from J; bases not matched to a gene: 15. Looked up from germline, CDR1 is MNHEY and CDR2 is SVGEGT. There are 19 residues in the CDR3. The CDR3 DNA follows: TGTGCCAGCAGTTACTCGGCGATGGCCGACAGGGCGAGGTACAATGAGCAGTTCTTC. It specifies CASSYSAMADRARYNEQFF.

V usage is TRBV28 and J usage is TRBJ1-2; D unresolved. The CDR3 contains 14 residues. V was shortened by 4 bases and J by 3 bases, with 12 bases between the two germline ends. CDR1 is MDHEN, CDR2 SYDVKM, per germline. The CDR3 DNA reads TGTGCCAGCAGTTGGTTGGACCGGGACTATGGCTACACCTTC. The encoded protein is CASSWLDRDYGYTF.

Many counts were recorded for this clonotype. The chain employs TRBV12-3 or TRBV12-4 and TRBJ1-1, with D tentatively TRBD1 (6 bases). This CDR3 region has 14 residues. The V gene lost 5 bases and the J gene lost 6 bases, with 16 bases spanning the gap. CDR3 bases: TGTGCCAGCAGTCCCCTGGGGGCAAGCGCTGAAGCTTTCTTT. Encoded protein: CASSPLGASAEAFF.

This clonotype was counted many times. The rearrangement uses TRBV4-3 and TRBJ2-1; possibly TRBD2 for D (5 bases). Germline V gives CDR1 LGHNA, CDR2 YSLEER. The V and J ends lost 0 bases and 0 bases respectively, with 9 bases between them. The CDR3 has 16 residues. CDR3 sequence reads: CASSQDEGSSYNEQFF. The CDR3 DNA is TGCGCCAGCAGCCAAGATGAGGGAAGCTCCTACAATGAGCAGTTCTTC.

The rearrangement links TRBV6-5 to TRBJ2-1; TRBD1 matches 9 bases. The length of the CDR3 is 16 residues. V was pared by 4 bases and J by 10 bases, with 14 bases of the junction left unmatched. Germline-derived CDR1 and CDR2 are MNHEY and SVGAGI. CDR3 DNA: TGTGCCAGCAGTTCTAACAGGGGGCCCCAGAGGGGGGAGCAGTTCTTC. This codes for CASSSNRGPQRGEQFF.

The genes are TRBV21-1 and TRBJ2-7. TRBV21-1 is classified as a pseudogene. The CDR3 spans 14 residues. The CDR3 region is CASSKGTKPYEQYF. In nucleotides, the CDR3 is TGTGCCAGCAGCAAAGGGACGAAACCCTACGAGCAGTACTTC.

There are a few counts of this clonotype. The V call is TRBV20-1, the J call TRBJ2-3; D remains unclear. The V end was cut by 0 bases, the J end by 5 bases, with 15 bases between. The CDR3 is 15 amino acids. The germline gives CDR1 DFQATT, CDR2 SNEGSKA (reference sequence). The CDR3 region has the DNA TGCAGTGCTAGAGATTTACGAGACGGATTAGATACGCAGTATTTT. Its protein is CSARDLRDGLDTQYF.

A few counts support this clonotype. The chain combines TRBV7-6 with TRBJ2-7, with 8 bases fitting TRBD1. The V gene's germline CDR1 is SGHVS and CDR2 FNYEAQ. J gave up 0 bases and V 0 bases, and 1 base lay outside the gene matches. The CDR3 is 15 amino acids. Written as DNA, the CDR3 is TGTGCCAGCAGCTTAGCCGGACAGGGCTCCTACGAGCAGTACTTC. Translating it yields CASSLAGQGSYEQYF.

V gene TRBV3-1 combines with J gene TRBJ2-5, with D perhaps matching TRBD1 (5 bases). The CDR3 runs to 14 residues. The V gene lost 11 bases and the J gene lost 4 bases, with 20 bases spanning the gap. Germline CDR1 is LGHDT and CDR2 is YNNKEL (reference sequence). The CDR3 sequence is CASSNLQGTETQYF. The CDR3 bases are TGTGCCTCCTCCAACCTCCAGGGTACAGAGACCCAGTACTTC.

This clonotype appeared many times. The chain is built from TRBV12-3 or TRBV12-4 and TRBJ2-1; D remains ambiguous. V was clipped by 8 bases and J by 0 bases, with 8 bases between them. This CDR3 spans 13 amino acids. In DNA form, the CDR3 reads TGTGCCAGCCAGATTGACTCCTACAATGAGCAGTTCTTC. It encodes CASQIDSYNEQFF.

Details on this clonotype: This is likely an artifact of a read error, given a far larger clone one base away. This rearrangement joins TRBV7-3 to TRBJ1-1; 7 nucleotides align to TRBD1. Trimming at V came to 8 bases and at J to 1 base, leaving 4 bases not matched to a gene. The CDR3 length is 13 residues. Germline values: CDR1 SGHTA, CDR2 FQGTGA. The CDR3 DNA sequence: TGTGCCAGCCGTTACAGGGGGAACACTGAAGCTTTCTTT. It yields the protein CASRYRGNTEAFF.

The sample holds a few counts of this clonotype. This chain joins TRBV20-1 and TRBJ1-2, with 12 bases lining up with TRBD1. This CDR3 has 15 residues. The germline V gene encodes CDR1 DFQATT and CDR2 SNEGSKA (reference sequence). Germline trimming cut 6 bases from V and 5 bases from J; bases unmatched to any gene: 10. CDR3 region: CSAPGQGAHSYGYTF. The CDR3 nucleotides read TGCAGTGCACCGGGACAGGGGGCGCATTCTTATGGCTACACCTTC.

This clonotype was seen at least ten times. This chain joins TRBV27 and TRBJ1-5, with no clear D. Trimming cost V 2 bases and J 6 bases, with 11 bases left between them. This CDR3 is built from 14 residues. CDR1 and CDR2 from the germline V gene are MNHEY and SMNVEV (reference sequence). CDR3 in DNA: TGTGCCAGCAGTTTAACGGGCGCAGGTCAGCCCCAGCATTTT. Amino acid sequence: CASSLTGAGQPQHF.

The rearrangement links TRBV10-3 to TRBJ2-7, with D perhaps matching TRBD1 (6 bases). V was pared by 7 bases and J by 3 bases, with 13 bases between. The CDR3 consists of 13 residues. Germline-derived CDR1 and CDR2 are ENHRY and SYGVKD. CDR3 region: CAITKGVFYEQYF. The CDR3 DNA reads TGTGCCATCACAAAGGGGGTTTTCTACGAGCAGTACTTC.

A few counts support this clonotype. The chain recombines TRBV3-1 with TRBJ1-6; D is perhaps TRBD1 (5 bases). V lost 3 bases, J lost 8 bases, and 8 bases lay in between. The CDR3 runs to 13 residues. Germline V lookup: CDR1 LGHDT, CDR2 YNNKEL (reference sequence). The CDR3 is CASSQGRDSPLHF. DNA of the CDR3: TGTGCCAGCAGCCAGGGACGGGATTCACCCCTCCACTTT. The whole variable domain, remainder taken from reference TRBV3-1 and TRBJ1-6, is DTAVSQTPKYLVTQMGNDKSIKCEQNLGHDTMYWYKQDSKKFLKIMFSYNNKELIINETVPNRFSPKSPDKAHLNLHINSLELGDSAVYFCASSQGRDSPLHFGNGTRLTVT.

The V gene is TRBV6-5, the J gene TRBJ1-5, with TRBD1 matching 7 bases. The CDR3 is 14 residues long. Germline V gene data show CDR1 as MNHEY and CDR2 as SVGAGI. V shed 3 bases, J shed 8 bases, and the junction held 7 bases outside the gene matches. The CDR3 is CASSYRAGGKPQHF. The CDR3, as DNA: TGTGCCAGCAGTTATCGGGCAGGGGGGAAGCCCCAGCATTTT.

This chain joins TRBV20-1 and TRBJ2-3, with 7 nucleotides matching TRBD2. Germline lookup yields CDR1 DFQATT and CDR2 SNEGSKA (reference sequence). J gave up 4 bases and V 3 bases, and 7 bases lay outside the gene matches. The CDR3 has 14 residues. DNA of the CDR3: TGCAGTGCTAGTAGGACGGGGGGACCAGATACGCAGTATTTT. Its translation: CSASRTGGPDTQYF.

The rearrangement links TRBV28 to TRBJ1-2; 9 nucleotides align to TRBD1. The germline gives CDR1 MDHEN, CDR2 SYDVKM. The V and J ends lost 7 bases and 4 bases, in that order; junction bases with no gene match: 10. The CDR3 is 15 residues long. The CDR3 region has the DNA TGTGCCAGCACCAGCGGCCCGGGACAGGGCTATGGCTACACCTTC. Its translation: CASTSGPGQGYGYTF.

The chain employs TRBV30 and TRBJ1-2, with 8 bases fitting TRBD1. This CDR3 has 14 residues. Germline V gene data show CDR1 as GTSNPN and CDR2 as SVGIG (reference sequence). V lost 5 bases to trimming and J lost 1 base; unmatched junction nucleotides: 6. CDR3 amino acids: CAWSYGQGNYGYTF. DNA of the CDR3: TGTGCCTGGTCATACGGACAGGGTAACTATGGCTACACCTTC.

The rearrangement joins TRBV2 to TRBJ2-2; 9 nucleotides align to TRBD2. J was trimmed by 1 base and V by 7 bases; bases with no gene match: 7. The CDR3 runs to 16 residues. Per the germline V gene, CDR1 is SNHLY and CDR2 is FYNNEI. The CDR3 is CASKALAGWNTGELFF. DNA for the CDR3: TGTGCCAGCAAGGCGCTAGCGGGGTGGAACACCGGGGAGCTGTTTTTT.

This clonotype occurred a few times. In DNA, the CDR3 is TGTGCCAGCAGAGATACCCGGACAGCACCTTACTATGGCTACACCTTC. It yields the protein CASRDTRTAPYYGYTF. This chain links TRBV6-2 or TRBV6-3 with TRBJ1-2; D is possibly TRBD1 (6 bases). The germline V and J ends were trimmed by 6 bases and 3 bases, with 20 bases remaining between them. Per germline, CDR1 MNHEY and CDR2 SVGEGT. The CDR3 totals 16 residues.

The table lists this clonotype with many counts. The junction departs from germline at one end; a sequencing error may be responsible. V gene TRBV9 combines with J gene TRBJ2-2; tentatively, D is TRBD1 (6 bases). Germline V lookup: CDR1 SGDLS, CDR2 YYNGEE. This CDR3 spans 14 amino acids. CDR3 nucleotide sequence: TGCGCCAGCAGCGCGACAGGGAACACCGGGGAGCTGTTTTTT. Its translation is CASSATGNTGELFF.